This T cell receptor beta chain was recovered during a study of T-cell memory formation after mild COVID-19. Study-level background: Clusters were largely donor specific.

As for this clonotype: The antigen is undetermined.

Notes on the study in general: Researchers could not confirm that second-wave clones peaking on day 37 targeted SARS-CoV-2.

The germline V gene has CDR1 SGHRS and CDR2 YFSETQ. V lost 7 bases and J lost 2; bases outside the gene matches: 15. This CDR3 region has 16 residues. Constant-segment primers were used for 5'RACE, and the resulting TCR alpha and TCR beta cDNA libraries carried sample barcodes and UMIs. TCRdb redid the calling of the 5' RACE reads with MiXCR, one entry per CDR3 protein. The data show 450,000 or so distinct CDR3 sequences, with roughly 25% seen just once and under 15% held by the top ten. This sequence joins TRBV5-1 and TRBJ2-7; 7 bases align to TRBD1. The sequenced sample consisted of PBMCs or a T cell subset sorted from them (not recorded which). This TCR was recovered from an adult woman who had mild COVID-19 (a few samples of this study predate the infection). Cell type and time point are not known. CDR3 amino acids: CASCPNPGQCTYEQYF. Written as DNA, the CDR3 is TGCGCCAGCTGCCCTAATCCGGGACAGTGCACCTACGAGCAGTACTTC.